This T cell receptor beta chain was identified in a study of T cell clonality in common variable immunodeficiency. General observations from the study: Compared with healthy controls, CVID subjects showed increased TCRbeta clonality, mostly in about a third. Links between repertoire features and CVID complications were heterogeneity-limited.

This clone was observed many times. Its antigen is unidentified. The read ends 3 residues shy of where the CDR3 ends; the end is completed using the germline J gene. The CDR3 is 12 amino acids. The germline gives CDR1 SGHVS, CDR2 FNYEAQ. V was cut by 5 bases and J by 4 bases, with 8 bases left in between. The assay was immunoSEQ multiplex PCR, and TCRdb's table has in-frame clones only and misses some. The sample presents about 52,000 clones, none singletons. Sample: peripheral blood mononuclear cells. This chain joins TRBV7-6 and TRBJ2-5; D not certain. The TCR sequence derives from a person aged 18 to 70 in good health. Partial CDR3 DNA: TGTGCCAGCAGCCGCCCGGGAGAGACC. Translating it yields CASSRPGET. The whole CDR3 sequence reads CASSRPGETQYF.